Below, 30 T cell receptor beta chains from the same sample are listed, as sequenced in a study of blood T cell repertoires in COVID-19 (dated by TCRdb to about 2020). Receptors were amplified or captured by the immunoSEQ multiplex PCR assay. What TCRdb holds here is the immuneACCESS table cut down to in-frame rearrangements. Part of the clones is not present; checked against another copy, under half of the missing clones reflect an unresolved V gene, and the others are unexplained. The sample includes some 220,000 clones, with 92% observed a single time. The leading ten clones occupy around 0.83% of the sample. The specimen sequenced was peripheral blood. The receptor set was obtained from a man aged 30-40 years with COVID-19, enrolled during active disease.

DNA for the CDR3: TGTGCCAGCAGCTTTTGGGGGGGCGCTTACAATGAGCAGTTCTTC. Protein sequence: CASSFWGGAYNEQFF. The chain recombines TRBV5-6 with TRBJ2-1; TRBD2 might be the D (7 bases). Trimming removed 2 bases from V and 4 bases from J, with 13 bases in between. This CDR3 is 15 amino acids long. The germline gives CDR1 SGHDT, CDR2 YYEEEE.

Only one count was recorded for this clone. The J gene is TRBJ2-2, the V gene TRBV29-1, with TRBD2 matching 7 bases. The CDR3 spans 14 residues. V lost 5 bases and J lost 2; bases outside the gene matches: 5. The germline gives CDR1 SQVTM, CDR2 ANQGSEA. CDR3 loop: CSVQKRDNTGELFF. CDR3 DNA sequence: TGCAGCGTTCAGAAGCGGGATAACACCGGGGAGCTGTTTTTT.

J is TRBJ1-2 and V is TRBV14, with TRBD1 identical over 10 bases. The junction had 7 bases not matched to a gene; V was cut back by 5 bases and J by 7 bases. The CDR3 length is 14 residues. CDR1 is SGHDN and CDR2 is FVKESK in the germline V gene. Here the CDR3 reads CASSTRQGARGYTF. As DNA, the CDR3 is TGTGCCAGCAGCACGCGACAGGGGGCGCGTGGCTACACCTTC. Supplemented by reference TRBV14 and TRBJ1-2, the full variable domain reads EAGVTQFPSHSVIEKGQTVTLRCDPISGHDNLYWYRRVMGKEIKFLLHFVKESKQDESGMPNNRFLAERTGGTYSTLKVQPAELEDSGVYFCASSTRQGARGYTFGSGTRLTVV.

The chain combines TRBV6-5 with TRBJ1-2; possibly TRBD1 for D (5 bases). The germline V gene has CDR1 MNHEY and CDR2 SVGAGI. The CDR3 extends over 11 amino acids. V was shortened by 4 bases and J by 7 bases, with 7 bases between the two germline ends. DNA for the CDR3: TGTGCCAGCAGTTCGACAGTTGGCTACACCTTC. It specifies CASSSTVGYTF.

The CDR3 loop reads CASSFSGANTGELFF. CDR3 in DNA: TGTGCCAGCAGTTTTTCAGGGGCGAACACCGGGGAGCTGTTTTTT. J is TRBJ2-2 and V is TRBV27; a weak D match, TRBD1 (6 bases). Germline V gene data show CDR1 as MNHEY and CDR2 as SMNVEV (reference sequence). V lost 3 bases and J 0 bases, leaving 8 bases between the germline ends. This CDR3 contains 15 residues.

The CDR3 nucleotides are TGTGCCAGCAGCTTAGCGGGGGGGGCGAGCTCCTACGAGCAGTACTTC. Translated, it gives CASSLAGGASSYEQYF. The chain uses TRBV7-3 and TRBJ2-7, with 9 bases fitting TRBD2. This CDR3 is built from 16 residues. CDR1 is SGHTA, CDR2 FQGTGA, per germline. After removal of 2 bases from V and 0 bases from J, the junction contained 5 bases not matched to a gene.

The chain uses TRBV11-1 and TRBJ1-1, with D hard to call. The ends were cut back, 1 base at V and 0 bases at J, with 9 bases in the middle. The CDR3 consists of 15 residues. Germline values: CDR1 SGHAT, CDR2 FQDESV (reference sequence). The CDR3 coding sequence is TGTGCCAGCAGCTTAGGTTCAGGCCTGAACACTGAAGCTTTCTTT. Amino acids: CASSLGSGLNTEAFF.

This chain links TRBV30 with TRBJ1-2; 8 bases match TRBD1. Germline CDR1 and CDR2: GTSNPN and SVGIG (reference sequence). This CDR3 has 13 amino acids. The V segment lost 5 bases and the J segment 8 bases; nucleotides outside the gene matches: 10. CDR3 loop: CAWGRDRRLGYTF. The DNA for the CDR3 is TGTGCCTGGGGCCGGGACAGGCGTTTGGGCTACACCTTC.

This sequence joins TRBV18 and TRBJ1-6; 9 nucleotides align to TRBD1. Germline V CDR1 and CDR2: KGHSH, LQKENI. This CDR3 has 18 amino acids. Unmatched junction bases numbered 7, after V lost 4 bases and J lost 0 bases. CDR3 coding DNA: TGTGCCAGCTCACGAACCGGGACAGGGAGCTCCTATAATTCACCCCTCCACTTT. This sequence encodes CASSRTGTGSSYNSPLHF.

The V and J genes are TRBV5-5 and TRBJ2-7, with D tentatively TRBD1 (5 bases). Germline lookup yields CDR1 SGHKS and CDR2 YYEKEE (reference sequence). The CDR3 spans 16 residues. The ends were cut back, 0 bases at V and 7 bases at J, with 20 bases in the middle. The CDR3 nucleotides are TGTGCCAGCAGCTTGGCCCAGGGCATGAGTTCGCGGGAGCAGTACTTC. Translated: CASSLAQGMSSREQYF.

The chain carries TRBV5-4 and TRBJ2-1; 10 bases are shared with TRBD2. Germline CDR1 is SGHNT and CDR2 is YYREEE (reference sequence). The V gene end was trimmed by 2 bases and the J gene end by 5 bases; junction bases not matched to a gene: 4. CDR3 size: 15 residues. CDR3 amino acids: CASSLRTSGDNEQFF. CDR3 DNA: TGTGCCAGCAGCTTACGGACTAGCGGAGACAATGAGCAGTTCTTC.

V usage is TRBV7-7 and J usage is TRBJ2-5; a weak D match, TRBD1 (6 bases). This CDR3 is built from 15 residues. Germline CDR1 and CDR2: SSHAT and FNYEAQ (reference sequence). Trimming left V 1 base short and J 2 bases short, with 11 bases between. Here the CDR3 DNA reads TGTGCCAGCAGCTTAGGGGGTACAGGGCAAGAGACCCAGTACTTC. This gives the protein CASSLGGTGQETQYF.

J is TRBJ2-3 and V is TRBV9; 14 bases match TRBD2. Trimming cost V 0 bases and J 2 bases; bases outside gene matches: 11. The length of the CDR3 is 20 residues. Looked up from germline, CDR1 is SGDLS and CDR2 is YYNGEE. This chain's CDR3 is CASSVATSGGVLPHTDTQYF. In nucleotides, the CDR3 is TGTGCCAGCAGCGTAGCGACTAGCGGGGGGGTTTTACCCCACACAGATACGCAGTATTTT. The variable domain in full, with the rest retrieved from reference TRBV9 and TRBJ2-3, is DSGVTQTPKHLITATGQRVTLRCSPRSGDLSVYWYQQSLDQGLQFLIQYYNGEERAKGNILERFSAQQFPDLHSELNLSSLELGDSALYFCASSVATSGGVLPHTDTQYFGPGTRLTVL.

This sequence joins TRBV10-2 and TRBJ1-1; tentatively, D is TRBD1 (5 bases). This CDR3 comprises 14 residues. Germline lookup yields CDR1 WSHSY and CDR2 SAAADI. V was clipped by 3 bases and J by 4 bases, with 12 bases between them. This chain's CDR3 is CASSDEGGGTEAFF. The CDR3, as DNA: TGCGCCAGCAGTGACGAGGGCGGGGGCACTGAAGCTTTCTTT.

The CDR3 DNA is TGTGCCAGCAGTGCCTGGGACAGGGCCCAAGAGACCCAGTACTTC. Translated, it gives CASSAWDRAQETQYF. V gene TRBV25-1 combines with J gene TRBJ2-5; 9 bases match TRBD1. The CDR3 spans 15 residues. Trimming cost V 4 bases and J 1 base; bases outside gene matches: 4. The germline V gene has CDR1 MGHDK and CDR2 SYGVNS.

The CDR3 sequence is CASSLLGQGTEAFF. The DNA for the CDR3 is TGTGCCAGCAGTTTACTGGGACAAGGCACTGAAGCTTTCTTT. V usage is TRBV27 and J usage is TRBJ1-1, with D maybe TRBD1 (6 bases). Germline lookup yields CDR1 MNHEY and CDR2 SMNVEV (reference sequence). The germline V and J ends were trimmed by 2 bases and 4 bases, with 11 bases remaining between them. CDR3 size: 14 residues.

This clone was seen a few times. The V and J genes are TRBV18 and TRBJ1-6; 10 nucleotides agree with TRBD1. With V trimmed by 8 bases and J by 9 bases, 7 bases remained unmatched. The CDR3 totals 14 residues. From germline, CDR1 is KGHSH and CDR2 LQKENI. The DNA for the CDR3 is TGTGCCAGCCAACCGGACAGGGGGGTTTCACCCCTCCACTTT. This encodes CASQPDRGVSPLHF.

The chain is built from TRBV6-6 and TRBJ1-3, with 10 bases lining up with TRBD1. Trimming cost V 2 bases and J 4 bases; bases outside gene matches: 5. Per germline, CDR1 MNHNY and CDR2 SVGAGI (reference sequence). The CDR3 runs 16 residues. In nucleotides, the CDR3 is TGTGCCAGCAGTTACCCCGAGACAGGGGGCGGAAACACCATATATTTT. This sequence encodes CASSYPETGGGNTIYF.

The rearrangement links TRBV6-5 to TRBJ1-1; a possible D gene is TRBD1 (6 bases). The length of the CDR3 is 13 residues. V lost 6 bases and J lost 1, with 9 bases in between. Germline V lookup: CDR1 MNHEY, CDR2 SVGAGI. In nucleotides, the CDR3 is TGTGCCAGCAGAGCGGACAGGAACACTGAAGCTTTCTTT. Translation gives CASRADRNTEAFF.

This sequence joins TRBV28 and TRBJ1-1; no clear D gene. The germline V gene has CDR1 MDHEN and CDR2 SYDVKM. The germline V and J ends were trimmed by 5 bases and 0 bases, with 13 bases remaining between them. The CDR3 has 15 residues. The CDR3 loop reads CASSPPSRLNTEAFF. For the CDR3, the DNA is TGTGCCAGCAGTCCCCCCTCCAGGTTGAACACTGAAGCTTTCTTT.

The J gene is TRBJ2-3, the V gene TRBV29-1; 11 positions match TRBD1. Trimming cost V 8 bases and J 5 bases; bases outside gene matches: 9. The CDR3 runs 14 residues. Germline V gives CDR1 SQVTM, CDR2 ANQGSEA. The CDR3 DNA reads as TGCAGCTTAATGGACAGGGGGCATAGAGATACGCAGTATTTT. This encodes CSLMDRGHRDTQYF.

The chain carries TRBV4-1 and TRBJ2-2; 11 nucleotides match TRBD1. The CDR3 covers 19 residues. After removal of 3 bases from V and 0 bases from J, the junction contained 9 bases not matched to a gene. The germline V gene has CDR1 MGHRA and CDR2 YSYEKL. The CDR3 here is CASSHVQDRGLSNTGELFF. For the CDR3, the DNA is TGCGCCAGCAGCCATGTCCAGGACAGGGGGCTTTCGAACACCGGGGAGCTGTTTTTT.

A single count supports this clone. The genes are TRBV19 and TRBJ1-2; possible D gene TRBD1, 5 bases. The germline V gene encodes CDR1 LNHDA and CDR2 SQIVND (reference sequence). The CDR3 totals 11 residues. The V gene lost 9 bases and the J gene lost 6 bases, with 11 bases spanning the gap. CDR3 loop: CASRERDGYTF. The CDR3 region has the DNA TGTGCCAGCAGGGAACGGGATGGCTACACCTTC.

The genes are TRBV3-1 (or the pseudogene TRBV3-2) and TRBJ2-3; 8 bases are a match to TRBD1. The CDR3 length is 16 residues. Germline V gene sequence: CDR1 LGHDT, CDR2 YNNKEL (reference sequence). Trimming took 3 bases from V and 1 from J; bases not matched to a gene: 6. For the CDR3, the DNA is TGTGCCAGCAGCCACCGGACAGGGAAAGGCACAGATACGCAGTATTTT. It codes for CASSHRTGKGTDTQYF.

In nucleotides, the CDR3 is TGTGCCAGCAGCTTGACTCCGCATTGGGGACAGGGTGCCTCAGATACGCAGTATTTT. It translates to CASSLTPHWGQGASDTQYF. The chain recombines TRBV5-5 with TRBJ2-3, with 9 bases that match TRBD1. V lost 1 base, J lost 4 bases, and 16 bases stayed unmatched. Per germline, CDR1 SGHKS and CDR2 YYEKEE (reference sequence). This CDR3 contains 19 residues.

The rearrangement links TRBV19 to TRBJ2-5; no definite D call. V was clipped by 1 base and J by 1 base, with 7 bases between them. Germline values: CDR1 LNHDA, CDR2 SQIVND (reference sequence). The CDR3 spans 14 residues. This CDR3 reads CASSIGPPQETQYF. The CDR3 nucleotides are TGTGCCAGTAGTATAGGGCCCCCCCAAGAGACCCAGTACTTC. Full variable domain (rest looked up from reference TRBV19 and TRBJ2-5): DGGITQSPKYLFRKEGQNVTLSCEQNLNHDAMYWYRQDPGQGLRLIYYSQIVNDFQKGDIAEGYSVSREKKESFPLTVTSAQKNPTAFYLCASSIGPPQETQYFGPGTRLLVL.

The chain carries TRBV14 and TRBJ1-2; tentative D call: TRBD1 (6 bases). Per germline, CDR1 SGHDN and CDR2 FVKESK. The V end lost 0 bases, the J end lost 3 bases, and 17 bases lay between the germline ends. The CDR3 consists of 17 residues. The CDR3 nucleotides read TGTGCCAGCAGCCAAGATTATAAGGCAGGGGATCACTATGGCTACACCTTC. Residues: CASSQDYKAGDHYGYTF.

This rearrangement joins TRBV6-1 to TRBJ1-2, with D maybe TRBD1 (6 bases). Trimming pared 1 base from V and 4 bases from J, leaving 13 bases between. The CDR3 consists of 15 residues. CDR1 and CDR2 from the germline V gene are MNHNS and SASEGT. The CDR3 here is CASSEGGGQTYGYTF. The CDR3 DNA follows: TGTGCCAGCAGTGAAGGCGGGGGGCAGACCTATGGCTACACCTTC.

The genes are TRBV4-1 and TRBJ2-7, with 7 bases lining up with TRBD2. Germline V gene lookup returns CDR1 MGHRA and CDR2 YSYEKL. Trimming took 4 bases from V and 2 from J; bases not matched to a gene: 8. The CDR3 runs to 15 residues. The CDR3 sequence: CASSRLGGSAYEQYF. DNA for the CDR3: TGCGCCAGCAGCCGTCTCGGGGGGAGCGCCTACGAGCAGTACTTC.

The chain joins TRBV7-9 to TRBJ1-2, with 7 bases that match TRBD1. Losses at the gene ends were 5 bases for V and 4 bases for J; bases not matched to a gene: 7. Germline CDR1 reads SEHNR; CDR2 reads FQNEAQ (reference sequence). This CDR3 has 14 amino acids. DNA for the CDR3: TGTGCCAGCAGCGCCGACAGGGTTGGCTATGGCTACACCTTC. Translated, it gives CASSADRVGYGYTF. The variable domain in full, with the rest retrieved from reference TRBV7-9 and TRBJ1-2, is DTGVSQNPRHKITKRGQNVTFRCDPISEHNRLYWYRQTLGQGPEFLTYFQNEAQLEKSRLLSDRFSAERPKGSFSTLEIQRTEQGDSAMYLCASSADRVGYGYTFGSGTRLTVV.